The sequence of this T cell receptor (beta chain) was determined in a study of cytomegalovirus exposure and HLA in healthy donors. This PCR relied on a set of 60 Vbeta primers and 13 Jbeta primers. The method was immunoSEQ multiplex PCR; TCRdb's version includes in-frame clones alone and lacks a portion of them. Of approximately 200,000 clones in the sample, 82% were seen once. The CDR3 contains 16 residues. Germline CDR1 SEHNR, CDR2 FQNEAQ (reference sequence). J lost 3 bases, V lost 6 bases, and 11 bases had no gene match. The sample taken for sequencing was PBMCs. The rearrangement uses TRBV7-9 and TRBJ2-1, with TRBD2 matching 7 bases. This TCR came from a boy aged 2 to 9 in good health and CMV-seronegative. CDR3 in amino acids: CASRQMGGNNYNEQFF. The CDR3 DNA is TGTGCCAGCAGGCAAATGGGGGGGAATAACTACAATGAGCAGTTCTTC.